What follows describes a single TCR beta chain. Its specificity is not known. Germline V CDR1 and CDR2: DFQATT, SNEGSKA (reference sequence). Trimming left V 5 bases short and J 5 bases short, with 16 bases between. The CDR3 spans 14 residues. This specimen comes from a study of tumor and adjacent non-tumor tissue in lung cancer. The study, taken as a whole, reports: In normal lung, the top 100 clones were significantly more dominant than in tumor. Shorter survival was associated with higher TCR diversity in tumors.

The template was RNA from unsorted bulk tissue. Donors were chemotherapy-naive, newly diagnosed lung cancer surgical patients in China, August–late 2014. Three rounds of nested PCR, following a modified ARM-PCR protocol, produced the TCRbeta library. TCRdb passed the multiplex PCR reads through MiXCR, listing each CDR3 protein once. The table lists 70,000 or so distinct CDR3 sequences, 60% of them singletons. This receptor was identified in a man in his fifties with non-small cell lung cancer. The sample taken for sequencing was lung tumor tissue. The V call is TRBV20-1, the J call TRBJ2-1, with D uncertain. CDR3 sequence: CSAESAWAHNEQFF. CDR3 coding DNA: TGCAGTGCTGAAAGCGCGTGGGCCCACAATGAGCAGTTCTTC.